These 2 T cell receptor beta chains were all obtained from the same sample, sequenced in a study of a mutant IDH1 vaccine in newly diagnosed glioma. The time point: week 35, safety follow-up. Doses comprised 300 ug of mutant IDH1 20-mer peptide each, plus topical imiquimod. TCRdb's copy holds only in-frame clones and misses some; the assay was immunoSEQ multiplex PCR. The table lists around 54,000 clones, approximately 87% of them singletons. No cognate antigen is known for these TCRs. The specimen comprised PBMCs, sampled from a glioma patient whose treatment included an IDH1 peptide vaccine. These receptors were taken from a man aged 40-50 years with glioma.

This chain uses TRBV28 with TRBJ2-1; D uncertain. The CDR3 totals 15 residues. V lost 2 bases and J lost 2, with 10 bases in between. In germline, CDR1 is MDHEN, CDR2 SYDVKM. Here the CDR3 DNA reads TGTGCCAGCAGTTTAGTCTCGACCACCTACAATGAGCAGTTCTTC. It encodes CASSLVSTTYNEQFF.

The chain recombines TRBV5-4 with TRBJ2-5, with D uncertain. The V end was cut by 0 bases, the J end by 5 bases, with 8 bases between. This CDR3 spans 13 amino acids. Germline CDR1 SGHNT, CDR2 YYREEE (reference sequence). As DNA, the CDR3 is TGTGCCAGCAGCTTGGGTCGCACTGAGACCCAGTACTTC. Residues: CASSLGRTETQYF. Variable domain in full (rest from reference TRBV5-4 and TRBJ2-5): ETGVTQSPTHLIKTRGQQVTLRCSSQSGHNTVSWYQQALGQGPQFIFQYYREEENGRGNFPPRFSGLQFPNYSSELNVNALELDDSALYLCASSLGRTETQYFGPGTRLLVL.